This T cell receptor beta chain emerged from a study of T-cell reconstitution after alpha-beta-depleted transplantation in children. General observations from the study: By about two months after transplant, alpha-beta T cells reportedly arose from several hundred graft clones that had expanded. Some patients owed their high day-60 TCRbeta diversity to surviving recipient T cells and thymic progenitors. At the one-year point after transplant, T-cell counts and TCRbeta diversity were found to come mostly from T cells that had been newly produced.

The authors prepared the TCRbeta library with unique molecular identifiers. Via MiXCR, TCRdb re-called the PCR reads, giving one row per CDR3 protein. The table records 450,000 to 550,000 distinct CDR3 sequences, 11% of them present only once. A word on this clonotype: The antigen is not known.

V was clipped by 2 bases and J by 3 bases; unmatched bases: 7. The length of the CDR3 is 15 residues. CDR1 DFQATT and CDR2 SNEGSKA come from the germline V gene (reference sequence). The sample consisted of PBMCs, mostly from graft donor cells, taken 180 days after TCRalphabeta/CD19-depleted stem cell transplant. V gene TRBV20-1 combines with J gene TRBJ2-5; 9 bases agree with TRBD1. The TCR was taken from a female patient aged 2 to 10 who had a stem cell transplant for aplastic anemia, so the T cells may come from the graft donor. The CDR3 nucleotides are TGCAGTGCTAGACCGTACCGGACAGGGGAAGAGACCCAGTACTTC. Residues: CSARPYRTGEETQYF.